This entry features one T cell receptor beta chain sequence. The data originate from a study of blood T cell repertoires in COVID-19. Study in general: Sites across the United States, Italy and Spain contributed samples from acute and convalescent COVID-19.

Source study methods: From reference gene primer amplification, estimates of nucleated cell counts were derived. Assay used: immunoSEQ multiplex PCR; TCRdb lists only in-frame clones, some missing. V and J calls and clone size come straight from that table; D and trimming were deduced from the DNA. In the table there are approximately 280,000 clones, around 90% of which are singletons. The sequence came from a woman in her 30s with COVID-19, enrolled during active disease. The sample was peripheral blood.

The CDR3 DNA is TGTGCCAGCAGCCACAGGAGGGGCTACGACTATGGCTACACCTTC. This sequence encodes CASSHRRGYDYGYTF. J is TRBJ1-2 and V is TRBV5-4; D possibly corresponds to TRBD1 (5 bases). V was pared by 4 bases and J by 3 bases, with 16 bases between. The CDR3 covers 15 residues. Germline CDR1 is SGHNT and CDR2 is YYREEE (reference sequence).